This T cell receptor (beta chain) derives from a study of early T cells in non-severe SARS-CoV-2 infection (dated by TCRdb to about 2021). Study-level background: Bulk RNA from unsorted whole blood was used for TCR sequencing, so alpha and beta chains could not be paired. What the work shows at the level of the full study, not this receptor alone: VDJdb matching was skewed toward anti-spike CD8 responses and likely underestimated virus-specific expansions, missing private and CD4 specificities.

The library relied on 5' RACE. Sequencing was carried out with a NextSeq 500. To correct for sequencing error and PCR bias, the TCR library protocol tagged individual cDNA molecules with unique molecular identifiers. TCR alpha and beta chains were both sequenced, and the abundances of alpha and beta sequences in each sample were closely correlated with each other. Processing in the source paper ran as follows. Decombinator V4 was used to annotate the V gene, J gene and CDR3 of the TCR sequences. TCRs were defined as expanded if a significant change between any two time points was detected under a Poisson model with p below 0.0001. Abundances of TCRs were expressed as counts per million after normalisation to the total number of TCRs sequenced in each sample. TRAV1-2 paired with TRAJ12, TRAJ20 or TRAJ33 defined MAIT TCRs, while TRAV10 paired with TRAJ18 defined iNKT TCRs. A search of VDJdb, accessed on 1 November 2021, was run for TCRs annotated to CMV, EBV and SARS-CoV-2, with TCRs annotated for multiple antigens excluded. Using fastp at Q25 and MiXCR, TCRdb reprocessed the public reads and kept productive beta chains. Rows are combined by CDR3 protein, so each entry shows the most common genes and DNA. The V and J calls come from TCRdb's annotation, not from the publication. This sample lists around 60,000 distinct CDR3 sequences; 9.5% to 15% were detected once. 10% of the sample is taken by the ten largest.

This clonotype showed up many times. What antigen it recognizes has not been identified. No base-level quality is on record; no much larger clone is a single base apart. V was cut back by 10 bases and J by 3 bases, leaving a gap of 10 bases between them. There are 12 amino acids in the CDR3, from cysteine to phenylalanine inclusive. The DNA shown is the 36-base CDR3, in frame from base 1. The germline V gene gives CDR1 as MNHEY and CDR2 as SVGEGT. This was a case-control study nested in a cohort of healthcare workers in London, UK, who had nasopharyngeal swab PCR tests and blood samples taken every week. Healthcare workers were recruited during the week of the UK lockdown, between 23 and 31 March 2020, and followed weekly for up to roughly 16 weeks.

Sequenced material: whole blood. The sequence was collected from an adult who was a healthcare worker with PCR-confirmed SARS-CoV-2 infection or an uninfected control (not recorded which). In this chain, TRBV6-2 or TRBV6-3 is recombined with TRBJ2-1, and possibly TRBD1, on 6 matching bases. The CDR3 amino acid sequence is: CAITGFYNEQFF. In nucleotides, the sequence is TGTGCCATAACAGGGTTCTACAATGAGCAGTTCTTC.